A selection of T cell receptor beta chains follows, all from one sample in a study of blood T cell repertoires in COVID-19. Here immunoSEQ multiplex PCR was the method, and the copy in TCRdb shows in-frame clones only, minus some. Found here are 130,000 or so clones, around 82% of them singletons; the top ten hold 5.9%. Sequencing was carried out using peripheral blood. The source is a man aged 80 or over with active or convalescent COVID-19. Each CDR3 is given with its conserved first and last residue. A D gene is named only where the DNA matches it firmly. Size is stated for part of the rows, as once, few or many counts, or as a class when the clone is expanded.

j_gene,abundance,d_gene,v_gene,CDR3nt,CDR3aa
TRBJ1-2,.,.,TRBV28,TGTGCCAGCAGTTCCCCGGACAGAGCCTGGGGCTACACCTTC,CASSSPDRAWGYTF
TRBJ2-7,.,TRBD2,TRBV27,TGTGCCAGCAGTTTATTAGGGCTAGCGGGGGGGCTCTCCTACGAGCAGTACTTC,CASSLLGLAGGLSYEQYF
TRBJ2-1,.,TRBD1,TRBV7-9,TGTGCCAGCAGCTGGGACAGGGGCAGCAATGAGCAGTTCTTC,CASSWDRGSNEQFF
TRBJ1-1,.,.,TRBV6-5,TGTGCCGTCCAAGAGTACTTGAACACTGAAGCTTTCTTT,CAVQEYLNTEAFF
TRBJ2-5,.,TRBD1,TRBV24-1,TGTGCCACCAGTGATACGGGACAGAACCAAGAGACCCAGTACTTC,CATSDTGQNQETQYF
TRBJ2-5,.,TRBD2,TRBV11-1,TGTGCCAGCAGCCCTCCCCAGCGGGGGCCTCAAGAGACCCAGTACTTC,CASSPPQRGPQETQYF
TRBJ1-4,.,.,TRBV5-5,TGTGCCAGCAGCCGGAGTGTTAATGAAAAACTGTTTTTT,CASSRSVNEKLFF
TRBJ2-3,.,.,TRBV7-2,TGTGCCAGCAGCCAAAACCTAGGAACTAGCACAGATACGCAGTATTTT,CASSQNLGTSTDTQYF
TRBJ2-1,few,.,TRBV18,TGTGCCAGCTCCCTAGGGGCAGCCCAACGGGAGCAGTTCTTC,CASSLGAAQREQFF
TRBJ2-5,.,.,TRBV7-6,TGTGCCAGCAGCTTCGAGGGCGAGACCCAGTACTTC,CASSFEGETQYF
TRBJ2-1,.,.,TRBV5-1,TGCGCCAGCAGCTTGGGGGCGAGCAATGAGCAGTTCTTC,CASSLGASNEQFF
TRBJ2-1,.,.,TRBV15,TGTGCCACCAGCGCGAGGGCTGGGAGCTCCTACAATGAGCAGTTCTTC,CATSARAGSSYNEQFF
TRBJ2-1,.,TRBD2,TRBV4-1,TGCGCCAGCAGCCAAGGTCGTGCGGGGGGGCCTGAGCAGTTCTTC,CASSQGRAGGPEQFF
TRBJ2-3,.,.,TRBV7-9,TGTGCCAGCAGCCTGGAGGCCACGCAGTATTTT,CASSLEATQYF
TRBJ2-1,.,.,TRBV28,TGTGCCAGCAGTCCCCCGGTTGGTAATGAGCAGTTCTTC,CASSPPVGNEQFF
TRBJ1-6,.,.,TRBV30,TGTGCCTGGAGTGTCACAGGGAACTCCTATAATTCACCCCTCCACTTT,CAWSVTGNSYNSPLHF
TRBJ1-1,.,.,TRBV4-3,TGCGCCAGCAGCCAATTTAGCAGGGTCCCGAACACTGAAGCTTTCTTT,CASSQFSRVPNTEAFF
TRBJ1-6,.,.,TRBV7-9,TGTGCCAGCAGTTACGGTCCCTATAATTCACCCCTCCACTTT,CASSYGPYNSPLHF
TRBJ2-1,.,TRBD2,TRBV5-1,TGCGCCAGCAGCGCCGGCGGGGGAAGGGACAATGAGCAGTTCTTC,CASSAGGGRDNEQFF
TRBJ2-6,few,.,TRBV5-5,TGTGCCAGCAGCCCATCCCCGGGGAGCGGGGCCAACGTCCTGACTTTC,CASSPSPGSGANVLTF
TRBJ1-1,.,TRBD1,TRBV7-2,TGTGCCAGCAGCTTAGGGGCTCACAGGGGGCTGAACACTGAAGCTTTCTTT,CASSLGAHRGLNTEAFF
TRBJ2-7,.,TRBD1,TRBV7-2,TGTGCCAGCAGCCCTCGCGGACAGGGATACGAGCAGTACTTC,CASSPRGQGYEQYF
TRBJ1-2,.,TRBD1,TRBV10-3,TGTGCCAGGTCGACAGGGTCTCCAGGGGGCTACACCTTC,CARSTGSPGGYTF
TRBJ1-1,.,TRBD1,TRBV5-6,TGTGCCAGCAGCTGGGACAGGGGGTCCACTGAAGCTTTCTTT,CASSWDRGSTEAFF
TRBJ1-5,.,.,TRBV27,TGTGCCAGCAGTTTATTACAGAATCAGCCCCAGCATTTT,CASSLLQNQPQHF
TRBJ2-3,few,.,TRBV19,TGTGCCAGTAGTCCTCGACTGTCGGGCACAGATACGCAGTATTTT,CASSPRLSGTDTQYF
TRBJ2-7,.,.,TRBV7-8,TGTGCCAGCAGCCGGGGAGGGGGGCCCTACGAGCAGTACTTC,CASSRGGGPYEQYF
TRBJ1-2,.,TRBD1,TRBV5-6,TGTGCCAGCAGCAGCAGGGGGCCGCGCGGCTACACCTTC,CASSSRGPRGYTF
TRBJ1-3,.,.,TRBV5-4,TGTGCCAGCAGCCTAGCGGGAAACACCATATATTTT,CASSLAGNTIYF
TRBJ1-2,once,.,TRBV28,TGTGCCAGCAGTCCCCGCGGGGGCCGGATCTATGGCTACACCTTC,CASSPRGGRIYGYTF
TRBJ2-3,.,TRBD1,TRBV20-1,TGCAGTGCTAGTGGGACAGGGGGCTCCACAGATACGCAGTATTTT,CSASGTGGSTDTQYF